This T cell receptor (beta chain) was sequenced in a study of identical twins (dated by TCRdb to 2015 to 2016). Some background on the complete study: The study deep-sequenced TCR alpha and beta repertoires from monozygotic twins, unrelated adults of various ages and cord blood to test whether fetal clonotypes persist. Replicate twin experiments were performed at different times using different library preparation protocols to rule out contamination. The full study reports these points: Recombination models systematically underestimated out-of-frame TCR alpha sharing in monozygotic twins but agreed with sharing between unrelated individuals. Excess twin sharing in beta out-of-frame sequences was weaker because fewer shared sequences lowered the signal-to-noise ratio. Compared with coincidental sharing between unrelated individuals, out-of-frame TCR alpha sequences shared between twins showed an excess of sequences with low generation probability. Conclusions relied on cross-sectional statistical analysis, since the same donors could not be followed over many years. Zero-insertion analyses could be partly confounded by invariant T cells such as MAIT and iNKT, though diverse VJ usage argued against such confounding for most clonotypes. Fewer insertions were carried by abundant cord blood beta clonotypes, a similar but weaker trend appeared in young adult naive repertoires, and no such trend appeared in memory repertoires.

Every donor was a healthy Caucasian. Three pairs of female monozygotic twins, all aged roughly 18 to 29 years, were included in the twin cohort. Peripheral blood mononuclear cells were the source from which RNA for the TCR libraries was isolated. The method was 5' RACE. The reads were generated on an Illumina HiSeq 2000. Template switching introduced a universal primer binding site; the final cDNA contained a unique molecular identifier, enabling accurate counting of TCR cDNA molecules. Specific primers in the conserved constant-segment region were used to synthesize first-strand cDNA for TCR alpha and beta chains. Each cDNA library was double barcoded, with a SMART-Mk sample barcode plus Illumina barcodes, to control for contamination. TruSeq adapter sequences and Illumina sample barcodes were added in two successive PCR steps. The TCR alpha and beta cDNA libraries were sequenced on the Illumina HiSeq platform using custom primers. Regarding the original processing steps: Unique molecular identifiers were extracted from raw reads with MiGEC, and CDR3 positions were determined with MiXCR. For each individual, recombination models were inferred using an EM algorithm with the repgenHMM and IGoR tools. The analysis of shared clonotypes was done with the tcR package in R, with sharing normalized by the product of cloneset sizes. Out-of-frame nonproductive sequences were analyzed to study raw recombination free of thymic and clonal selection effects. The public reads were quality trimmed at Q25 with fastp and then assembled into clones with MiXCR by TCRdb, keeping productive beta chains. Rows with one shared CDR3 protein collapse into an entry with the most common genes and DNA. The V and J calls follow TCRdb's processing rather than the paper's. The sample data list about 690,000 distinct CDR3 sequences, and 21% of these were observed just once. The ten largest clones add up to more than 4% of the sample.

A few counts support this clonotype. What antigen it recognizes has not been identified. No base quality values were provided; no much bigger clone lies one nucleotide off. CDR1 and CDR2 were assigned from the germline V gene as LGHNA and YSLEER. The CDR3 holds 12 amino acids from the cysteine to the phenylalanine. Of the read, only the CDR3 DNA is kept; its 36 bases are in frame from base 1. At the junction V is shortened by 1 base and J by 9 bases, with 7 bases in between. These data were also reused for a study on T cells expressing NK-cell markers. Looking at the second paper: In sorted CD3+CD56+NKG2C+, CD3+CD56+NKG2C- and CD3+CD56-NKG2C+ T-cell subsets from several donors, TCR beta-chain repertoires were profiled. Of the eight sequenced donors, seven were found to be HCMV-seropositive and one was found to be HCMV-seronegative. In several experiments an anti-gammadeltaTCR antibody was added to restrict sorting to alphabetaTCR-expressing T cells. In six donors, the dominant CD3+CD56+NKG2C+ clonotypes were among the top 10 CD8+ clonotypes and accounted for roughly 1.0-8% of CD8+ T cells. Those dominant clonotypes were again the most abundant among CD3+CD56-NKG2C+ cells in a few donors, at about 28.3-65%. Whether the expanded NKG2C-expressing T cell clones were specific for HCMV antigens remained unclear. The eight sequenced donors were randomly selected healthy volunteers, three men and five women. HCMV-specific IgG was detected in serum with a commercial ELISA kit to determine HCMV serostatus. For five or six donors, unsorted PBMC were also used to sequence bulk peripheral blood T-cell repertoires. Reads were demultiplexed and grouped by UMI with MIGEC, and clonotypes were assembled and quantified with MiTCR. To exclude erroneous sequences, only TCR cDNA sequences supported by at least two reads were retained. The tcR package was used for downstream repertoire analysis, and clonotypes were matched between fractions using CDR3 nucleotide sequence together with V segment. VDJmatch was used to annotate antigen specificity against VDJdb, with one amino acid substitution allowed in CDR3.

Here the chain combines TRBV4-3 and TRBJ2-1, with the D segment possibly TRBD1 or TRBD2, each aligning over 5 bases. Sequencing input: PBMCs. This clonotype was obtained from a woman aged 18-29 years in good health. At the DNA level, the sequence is TGCGCCAGCAGCCAAGGGGGACCTGAGCAGTTCTTC. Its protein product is CASSQGGPEQFF.